This T cell receptor beta chain emerged from a study of T-cell reconstitution after alpha-beta-depleted transplantation in children. V lost 2 bases to trimming and J lost 0 bases; unmatched junction nucleotides: 4. Per the germline V gene, CDR1 is MNHEY and CDR2 is SVGAGI. This CDR3 contains 15 residues. This clonotype was seen a few times. Antigen specificity is unknown. Study findings and constraints: At day 60, the high TCRbeta diversity found in some patients originated from recipient T cells and thymic progenitors that had survived. Newly produced T cells mostly provided counts and TCRbeta diversity after one year, as hyperexpanded clones declined. Expanded clones from the graft, numbering several hundred, reportedly supplied alpha-beta T cells about two months after transplant.

TCRbeta library preparation incorporated unique molecular identifiers. TCRdb reprocessed the PCR reads with MiXCR, giving one entry per CDR3 protein. Counted here are about 980,000 distinct CDR3 sequences, roughly 29% occurring once; the ten biggest clones make up about 28%. The chain couples TRBV6-5 to TRBJ2-7; 7 bases are a match to TRBD2. The source is a boy under two years old who had a stem cell transplant for SCID, so the T cells may come from the graft donor. Specimen: PBMCs, mostly from graft donor cells, collected 360 days after TCRalphabeta/CD19-depleted stem cell transplant. This CDR3 reads CASSYQRTSSYEQYF. In nucleotides, the CDR3 is TGTGCCAGCAGTTACCAGAGGACTAGCTCCTACGAGCAGTACTTC.